Below are 4 T cell receptor beta chains sequenced from a single sample in a study of blood T cell repertoires in COVID-19. The assay was immunoSEQ multiplex PCR, and TCRdb's table has in-frame clones only and misses some. This sample carries some 40,000 clones, around 86% of them seen once, and the ten largest clones take about 48%. Source material: peripheral blood. These receptors originate from a woman over 75 with acute or convalescent COVID-19.

A single count supports this clone. The junction does not match germline at one end; this may be a read error. The V gene is TRBV19, the J gene TRBJ1-2; 7 bases line up with TRBD1. Germline-derived CDR1 and CDR2 are LNHDA and SQIVND (reference sequence). The CDR3 is made up of 14 amino acids. The CDR3, as DNA: TGTACCAGTAGTGCCTTGACAGGGAACTATGGCTACACCTTC. Translating gives CTSSALTGNYGYTF.

The chain joins TRBV6-5 to TRBJ1-6, with 7 positions matching TRBD1. Unmatched junction bases numbered 6, after V lost 6 bases and J lost 7 bases. The CDR3 contains 14 residues. Germline-derived CDR1 and CDR2 are MNHEY and SVGAGI. CDR3 sequence (DNA): TGTGCCAGCAGGATAGGGGGCGAGAATTCACCCCTCCACTTT. This gives the protein CASRIGGENSPLHF.

The V and J genes are TRBV29-1 and TRBJ1-2; 7 nucleotides line up with TRBD1. Unmatched junction bases numbered 13, after V lost 8 bases and J lost 7 bases. Germline assignment: CDR1 SQVTM and CDR2 ANQGSEA. The CDR3 is 13 residues long. DNA of the CDR3: TGCAGCATCGACTCCCAGGGGGTGGGTGGCTACACCTTC. Its protein is CSIDSQGVGGYTF.

This chain's CDR3 is CASSLTAQGQPQHF. CDR3 DNA sequence: TGCGCCAGCAGCCTAACCGCCCAGGGACAGCCCCAGCATTTT. The rearrangement uses TRBV4-3 and TRBJ1-5; perhaps TRBD1 as D (5 bases). The V and J ends lost 4 bases and 7 bases respectively, with 14 bases between them. The CDR3 has 14 amino acids. Germline CDR1 LGHNA, CDR2 YSLEER.